Each of the 20 T cell receptor beta chains below was sequenced from the same sample in a study of CD8+CD57+ T cells in acquired aplastic anemia. Patients sequenced had flow cytometry evidence of CD8+CD57+ cell expansion. Template material for TCR beta VDJ and CDR3 profiling consisted of genomic DNA. MiXCR, run by TCRdb on the reads, gives a single entry per CDR3 protein. The sample holds more than 150,000 distinct CDR3 sequences, under 55% seen once. The sequencing input was sorted CD4+, CD8+, or CD8+CD57+ T cells (not recorded which) from PBMCs. Source of these receptors: a human donor with aplastic anemia.

This clonotype appeared many times. V is TRBV20-1 and J is TRBJ2-1; D may be TRBD2 (6 bases). This CDR3 is built from 16 residues. V shed 0 bases and J shed 8 bases, with 20 bases lying between them. Germline CDR1 DFQATT, CDR2 SNEGSKA (reference sequence). CDR3 sequence (DNA): TGCAGTGCTAGAGATCTAAGACGGGAGTGGGCGGATGAGCAGTTCTTC. This translates into CSARDLRREWADEQFF.

The V gene is TRBV5-5, the J gene TRBJ2-7; D remains unclear. V lost 1 base and J 2 bases, leaving 7 bases between the germline ends. CDR1 and CDR2 from the germline V gene are SGHKS and YYEKEE (reference sequence). CDR3 length: 13 residues. CDR3 loop: CASSLTPAYEQYF. The CDR3 nucleotides are TGTGCCAGCAGCTTGACTCCAGCCTACGAGCAGTACTTC.

The chain recombines TRBV29-1 with TRBJ2-5; TRBD2 matches 11 bases. The CDR3 is made up of 14 amino acids. From germline, CDR1 is SQVTM and CDR2 ANQGSEA. The trim removed 8 bases at V and 4 bases at J, leaving 9 bases unmatched. CDR3 residues: CSTVGLAGGETQYF. The DNA of the CDR3 is TGCAGCACGGTAGGGCTAGCGGGAGGAGAGACCCAGTACTTC. The variable domain in full, completed from reference TRBV29-1 and TRBJ2-5, reads SAVISQKPSRDICQRGTSLTIQCQVDSQVTMMFWYRQQPGQSLTLIATANQGSEATYESGFVIDKFPISRPNLTFSTLTVSNMSPEDSSIYLCSTVGLAGGETQYFGPGTRLLVL.

This clonotype occurred many times. The rearrangement links TRBV7-3 to TRBJ2-2; 11 nucleotides line up with TRBD1. Germline V gene lookup returns CDR1 SGHTA and CDR2 FQGTGA. The junction had 4 bases not matched to a gene; V was cut back by 6 bases and J by 4 bases. The CDR3 has 15 residues. Here the CDR3 reads CASRAGTGGTGELFF. CDR3 in DNA: TGTGCCAGCAGAGCCGGGACAGGGGGCACCGGGGAGCTGTTTTTT.

Many counts were recorded for this clonotype. The chain carries TRBV4-2 and TRBJ2-7, with 9 bases that match TRBD1. Germline V gives CDR1 LGHNA, CDR2 YNFKEQ. CDR3 size: 16 residues. The V gene end was trimmed by 2 bases and the J gene end by 6 bases; junction bases not matched to a gene: 11. DNA for the CDR3: TGTGCCAGCAGCCAACCTCCTGGGACAGGGATTGGCGAGCAGTACTTC. Its protein is CASSQPPGTGIGEQYF.

This clonotype appeared a single time. This rearrangement joins TRBV25-1 to TRBJ1-4; D not resolved. V shed 1 base and J shed 0 bases, with 6 bases lying between them. The CDR3 extends over 15 amino acids. Germline V gene sequence: CDR1 MGHDK, CDR2 SYGVNS. The CDR3: CASSESGTTNEKLFF. For the CDR3, the DNA is TGTGCCAGCAGTGAATCCGGGACAACTAATGAAAAACTGTTTTTT.

This chain uses TRBV5-1 with TRBJ1-1, with D possibly being TRBD1 (5 bases). Germline CDR1 and CDR2: SGHRS and YFSETQ. Trimming stripped 0 bases from V and 10 bases from J, with 16 bases between. The CDR3 is 14 residues long. The CDR3 loop reads CASSLVPGELVAFF. As DNA, the CDR3 is TGCGCCAGCAGCTTGGTCCCGGGGGAACTCGTAGCTTTCTTT. Full variable domain (outside the CDR3, taken from reference TRBV5-1 and TRBJ1-1): KAGVTQTPRYLIKTRGQQVTLSCSPISGHRSVSWYQQTPGQGLQFLFEYFSETQRNKGNFPGRFSGRQFSNSRSEMNVSTLELGDSALYLCASSLVPGELVAFFGQGTRLTVV.

This clonotype was counted a few times. The genes are TRBV2 and TRBJ2-7; D possibly matches TRBD1 or TRBD2 (5 bases each). The CDR3 sequence is 13 residues long. CDR1 and CDR2 (germline): SNHLY, FYNNEI. The germline V and J ends were trimmed by 8 bases and 4 bases, with 15 bases remaining between them. In nucleotides, the CDR3 is TGTGCCAGCCTGTCGGGGACGGGTTACGAGCAGTACTTC. Protein sequence: CASLSGTGYEQYF. The variable domain in full, with the rest retrieved from reference TRBV2 and TRBJ2-7, is EPEVTQTPSHQVTQMGQEVILRCVPISNHLYFYWYRQILGQKVEFLVSFYNNEISEKSEIFDDQFSVERPDGSNFTLKIRSTKLEDSAMYFCASLSGTGYEQYFGPGTRLTVT.

The chain joins TRBV10-3 to TRBJ2-3; D gene ambiguous. Germline assignment: CDR1 ENHRY and CDR2 SYGVKD. The CDR3 sequence is 14 residues long. Trimming left V 0 bases short and J 0 bases short, with 4 bases between. CDR3 sequence reads: CAISESRSTDTQYF. CDR3 sequence (DNA): TGTGCCATCAGTGAGTCTAGAAGCACAGATACGCAGTATTTT.

The table lists this clonotype with many counts. The gene calls are TRBV24-1 and TRBJ1-2; a possible D gene is TRBD1 (5 bases). The germline V gene encodes CDR1 KGHDR and CDR2 SFDVKD. V lost 2 bases, J lost 6 bases, and 18 bases lay in between. This CDR3 comprises 16 residues. CDR3 in amino acids: CATSDSLAGNLDGYTF. CDR3 DNA: TGTGCCACCAGTGATTCCCTGGCAGGGAATCTGGATGGCTACACCTTC.

The V gene is TRBV15, the J gene TRBJ1-6, with D maybe TRBD1 (5 bases). Germline loops: CDR1 LNHNV, CDR2 YYDKDF (reference sequence). The CDR3 consists of 13 residues. V dropped 3 bases and J dropped 9 bases, with 9 bases sitting between them. The CDR3 nucleotides read TGTGCCACCAGCAGGGGGGAAGGTTCACCCCTCCACTTT. Residues: CATSRGEGSPLHF. Full variable domain (rest looked up from reference TRBV15 and TRBJ1-6): DAMVIQNPRYQVTQFGKPVTLSCSQTLNHNVMYWYQQKSSQAPKLLFHYYDKDFNNEADTPDNFQSRRPNTSFCFLDIRSPGLGDTAMYLCATSRGEGSPLHFGNGTRLTVT.

J is TRBJ1-4 and V is TRBV2; no firm D call. The CDR3 extends over 14 amino acids. V lost 5 bases and J 8 bases, leaving 15 bases between the germline ends. CDR1 and CDR2 from the germline V gene are SNHLY and FYNNEI. In DNA, the CDR3 is TGTGCCAGCAGTACCGGACCGGTCGCAGAAAAACTGTTTTTT. Translation: CASSTGPVAEKLFF.

The chain links TRBV2 to TRBJ2-7, with 15 positions matching TRBD2. This CDR3 region has 14 residues. V trimming: 6 bases; J trimming: 6 bases; junction bases outside the gene matches: 3. Germline V CDR1 and CDR2: SNHLY, FYNNEI. CDR3 in amino acids: CASSRTSGRAEQYF. The CDR3 DNA reads as TGTGCCAGCAGCAGGACTAGCGGGAGGGCCGAGCAGTACTTC. The full variable domain, its missing parts supplied by reference TRBV2 and TRBJ2-7, is EPEVTQTPSHQVTQMGQEVILRCVPISNHLYFYWYRQILGQKVEFLVSFYNNEISEKSEIFDDQFSVERPDGSNFTLKIRSTKLEDSAMYFCASSRTSGRAEQYFGPGTRLTVT.

Comment on this clonotype: The junction and the germline gene differ at one end; a read error may be behind it. The V call is TRBV3-1, the J call TRBJ1-1, with 7 bases identical to TRBD1. The CDR3 has 16 residues. Germline values: CDR1 LGHDT, CDR2 YNNKEL (reference sequence). The CDR3 region has the DNA TGCGCCAGCAGCCCCAGCTTAGGGGGCTCGGGCACTGAAGCTTTCTTT. This translates into CASSPSLGGSGTEAFF.

Comment on this clonotype: Germline is not matched at one junction end, which may reflect a read error. The V and J genes are TRBV15 and TRBJ2-7; perhaps TRBD1 as D (7 bases). Germline V gives CDR1 LNHNV, CDR2 YYDKDF (reference sequence). The CDR3 has 15 amino acids. CDR3 in DNA: TGTGCCTCCAGCAGAGATGGAGGGGGCCAGCACGAGCAGTACTTC. It codes for CASSRDGGGQHEQYF.

This clonotype appeared many times. The CDR3 DNA reads TGTGCCAGCAGCTTGGGGACAGGCTCTGGGGCCAACGTCCTGACTTTC. Encoded protein: CASSLGTGSGANVLTF. J is TRBJ2-6 and V is TRBV7-9, with TRBD1 identical over 8 bases. The trim removed 3 bases at V and 0 bases at J, leaving 1 base unmatched. CDR1 and CDR2 (germline): SEHNR, FQNEAQ (reference sequence). CDR3 length: 16 amino acids. Variable domain in full (rest from reference TRBV7-9 and TRBJ2-6): DTGVSQNPRHKITKRGQNVTFRCDPISEHNRLYWYRQTLGQGPEFLTYFQNEAQLEKSRLLSDRFSAERPKGSFSTLEIQRTEQGDSAMYLCASSLGTGSGANVLTFGAGSRLTVL.

This clonotype was picked up a small number of times. A read error may be the cause here, since a much bigger clone is one base away. V gene TRBV7-3 combines with J gene TRBJ2-1, with TRBD2 identical over 12 bases. The V gene's germline CDR1 is SGHTA and CDR2 FQGTGA. This CDR3 region has 16 residues. The CDR3 nucleotides read TGTGCCAGCAGCCCCAGGACTAGCGGGACCTACAATGAGCGGTTCTTC. It specifies CASSPRTSGTYNERFF.

The V and J genes are TRBV7-6 and TRBJ2-1; 12 nucleotides agree with TRBD2. V was pared by 1 base and J by 3 bases, with 7 bases of the junction left unmatched. CDR1 and CDR2 from the germline V gene are SGHVS and FNYEAQ. The CDR3 covers 18 residues. For the CDR3, the DNA is TGTGCCAGCAGCTTAGGGTCTAGCGGGAGGGTAGGCTACAATGAGCAGTTCTTC. It translates to CASSLGSSGRVGYNEQFF.

The chain joins TRBV10-3 to TRBJ2-7; 10 positions match TRBD2. Germline values: CDR1 ENHRY, CDR2 SYGVKD. This CDR3 region has 14 residues. V was pared by 7 bases and J by 3 bases, with 6 bases of the junction left unmatched. CDR3 region: CAIMEAGGFYEQYF. CDR3 DNA: TGTGCCATCATGGAAGCGGGAGGGTTCTACGAGCAGTACTTC.

In regard to this clonotype: One end of the junction is discordant with germline, which a read error may explain. V usage is TRBV10-3 and J usage is TRBJ2-7, with D possibly TRBD2 on 5 matching bases. Germline V CDR1 and CDR2: ENHRY, SYGVKD. The CDR3 has 16 residues. The CDR3 nucleotides read TGTGCCAGCAGTGAGATGCCCGGGGTCCGGCTCTACGAGCAGTACTTC. Protein product: CASSEMPGVRLYEQYF.